Sequencing of this T cell receptor beta chain was carried out in a study of blood T cell repertoires in COVID-19 (dated by TCRdb to 2018 to 2021). Describing the broader study: The collaborator samples originated in the United States, Italy and Spain and spanned the acute and convalescent phases of COVID-19. The material from the prospective study consisted of cDNA or gDNA derived from T cells, B-cell-depleted T cells, or PBMCs. Subjects who had been exposed to COVID-19, were actively infected with it, or had recovered from it provided the deeply sampled blood TCRbeta repertoires that made up the dataset. A freely available public database, intended as a resource for researchers studying the immune response to SARS-CoV-2, is where the repertoires were released. The samples were drawn from two sources: the first 160 participants of the ongoing ImmuneRACE study, and 1,000 to 1,500 subjects contributed by 6 global collaborators. A de-identified subject ID, COVID-19 status, age in years and sex were almost always included in the sample metadata. Where available, HLA class I and class II types were taken from metadata supplied by the sample provider and were not determined by assay-based typing. Study-wide conclusions, independent of this receptor: The quantity of clinical and demographic metadata differed by source and by participant and was supplied without curation.

Each collaborating institution followed its own protocols to collect whole blood in K2EDTA tubes. For TCRbeta analysis, collaborator samples were shipped as frozen whole blood, as isolated PBMCs, or as DNA extracted from either sample type. TCRbeta CDR3 regions were amplified from genomic DNA using the immunoSEQ Assay, a bias-controlled multiplex PCR. On the authors' methods: Nucleated cell counts per sample were estimated from amplification of reference gene primers within the assay. To quantify the absolute abundance of each unique TCRbeta CDR3 rearrangement, sequence reads were collapsed and filtered. For each sample, productive Simpson clonality was calculated by taking the square root of Simpson's diversity index across productive rearrangements. In TCRdb, the immuneACCESS table is reduced to in-frame sequences with V and J assigned. These tables do not hold every clone; where another copy was compared, an unresolved V gene accounts for under half, and the others remain unexplained. V, J and clone size derive from that table, while D and trimming were established from the DNA sequence. This sample has under 300,000 clones in its table, and about nine tenths of those were observed once. The ten top clones hold around 2% of the sample.

The table lists this clone with a count of one. Its recognized antigen is unknown. No per-base quality is available; no much larger clone lies one base away. The sequenced material came from peripheral blood. This TCR was sampled from a man between 50 and 59 years old with acute or convalescent COVID-19.

Read as DNA, the sequence is TGTGCCAGCTCACCACCGGTGACTAGCGGCGAGCAGTACTTC. It specifies CASSPPVTSGEQYF. The chain links TRBV18 with TRBJ2-7; 9 of the junction bases match TRBD2. Trimmed from V: 0 bases; trimmed from J: 6 bases; junction bases lacking a gene match: 3. Based on the germline V gene, the CDR1 and CDR2 sequences are KGHSH and LQKENI. The cysteine opens and the phenylalanine closes a CDR3 of 14 amino acids. The entry retains the CDR3 DNA only, 42 bases that are in frame from base 1.